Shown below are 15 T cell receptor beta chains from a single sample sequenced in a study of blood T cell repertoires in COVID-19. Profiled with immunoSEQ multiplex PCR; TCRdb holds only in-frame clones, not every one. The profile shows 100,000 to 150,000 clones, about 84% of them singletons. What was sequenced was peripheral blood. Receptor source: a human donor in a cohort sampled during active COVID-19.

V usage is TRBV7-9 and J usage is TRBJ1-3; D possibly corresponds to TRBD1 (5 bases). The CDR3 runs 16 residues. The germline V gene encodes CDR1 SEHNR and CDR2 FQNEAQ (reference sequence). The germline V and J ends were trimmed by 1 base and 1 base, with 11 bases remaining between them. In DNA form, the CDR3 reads TGTGCCAGCAGCTTAGGGAGCGCAGGGTCTGGAAACACCATATATTTT. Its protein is CASSLGSAGSGNTIYF.

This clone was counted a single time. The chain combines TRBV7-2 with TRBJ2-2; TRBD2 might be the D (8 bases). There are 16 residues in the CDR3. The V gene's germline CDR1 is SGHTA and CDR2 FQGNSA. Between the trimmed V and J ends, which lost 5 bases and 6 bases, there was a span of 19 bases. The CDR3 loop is CASSPREGAPAGELFF. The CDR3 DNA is TGTGCCAGCAGCCCCCGGGAGGGGGCACCGGCCGGGGAGCTGTTTTTT.

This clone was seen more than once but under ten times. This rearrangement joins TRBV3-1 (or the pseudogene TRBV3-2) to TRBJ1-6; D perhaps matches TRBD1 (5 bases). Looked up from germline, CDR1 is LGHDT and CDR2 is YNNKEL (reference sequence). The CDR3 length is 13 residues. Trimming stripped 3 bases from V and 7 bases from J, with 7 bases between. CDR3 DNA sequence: TGTGCCAGCAGCCAGGGGCTGAATTCACCCCTCCACTTT. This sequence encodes CASSQGLNSPLHF.

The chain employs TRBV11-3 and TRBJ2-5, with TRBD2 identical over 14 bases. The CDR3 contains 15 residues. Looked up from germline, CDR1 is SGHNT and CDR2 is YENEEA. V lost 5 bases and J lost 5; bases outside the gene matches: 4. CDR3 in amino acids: CASSRLAGGLETQYF. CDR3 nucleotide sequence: TGTGCCAGCAGCCGACTAGCGGGAGGGCTGGAGACCCAGTACTTC.

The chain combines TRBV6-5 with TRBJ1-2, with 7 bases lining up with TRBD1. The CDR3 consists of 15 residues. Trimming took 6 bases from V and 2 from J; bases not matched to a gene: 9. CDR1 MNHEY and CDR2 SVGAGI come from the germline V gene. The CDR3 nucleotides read TGTGCCAGCAGCTTGACAGGGTGGGAGAACTATGGCTACACCTTC. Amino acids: CASSLTGWENYGYTF.

CDR3 bases: TGTGCCAGCAGCTTTAGGACATACCGAACCGAGCAGTTCTTC. Translating gives CASSFRTYRTEQFF. This chain links TRBV5-8 with TRBJ2-1; D perhaps matches TRBD1 (5 bases). Germline assignment: CDR1 SGHTS and CDR2 YDEGEE. The CDR3 contains 14 residues. V shed 2 bases and J shed 10 bases, with 16 bases lying between them.

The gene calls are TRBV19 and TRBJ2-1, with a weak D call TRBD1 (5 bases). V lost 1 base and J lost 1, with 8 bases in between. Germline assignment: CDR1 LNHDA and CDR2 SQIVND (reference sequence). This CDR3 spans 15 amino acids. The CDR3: CASSIGGNSYNEQFF. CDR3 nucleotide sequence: TGTGCCAGTAGTATAGGGGGCAATTCCTACAATGAGCAGTTCTTC. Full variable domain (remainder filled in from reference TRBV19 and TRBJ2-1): DGGITQSPKYLFRKEGQNVTLSCEQNLNHDAMYWYRQDPGQGLRLIYYSQIVNDFQKGDIAEGYSVSREKKESFPLTVTSAQKNPTAFYLCASSIGGNSYNEQFFGPGTRLTVL.

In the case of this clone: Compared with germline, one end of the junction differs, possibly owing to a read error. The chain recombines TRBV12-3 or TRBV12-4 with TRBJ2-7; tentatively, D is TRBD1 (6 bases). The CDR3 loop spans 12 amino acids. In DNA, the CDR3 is TGTGTCAGCAGATCGGACAGCTACGAGCAGTACTTC. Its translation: CVSRSDSYEQYF.

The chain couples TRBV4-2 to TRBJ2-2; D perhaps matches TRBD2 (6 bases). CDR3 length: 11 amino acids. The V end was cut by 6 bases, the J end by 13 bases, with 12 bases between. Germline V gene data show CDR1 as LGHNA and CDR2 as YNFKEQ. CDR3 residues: CASRRDGGLFF. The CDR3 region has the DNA TGTGCCAGCAGGCGGGATGGCGGGCTGTTTTTT.

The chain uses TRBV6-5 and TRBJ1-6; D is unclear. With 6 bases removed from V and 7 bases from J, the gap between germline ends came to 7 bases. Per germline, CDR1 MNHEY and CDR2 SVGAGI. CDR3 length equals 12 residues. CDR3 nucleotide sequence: TGTGCCAGCAGAGAGTGGAATTCACCCCTCCACTTT. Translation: CASREWNSPLHF.

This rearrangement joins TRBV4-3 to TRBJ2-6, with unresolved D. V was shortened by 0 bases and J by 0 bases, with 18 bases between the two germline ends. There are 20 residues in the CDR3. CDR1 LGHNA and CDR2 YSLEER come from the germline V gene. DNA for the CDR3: TGCGCCAGCAGCCAAGAGGGCGAGTATGAGAACAGCTCTGGGGCCAACGTCCTGACTTTC. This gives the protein CASSQEGEYENSSGANVLTF.

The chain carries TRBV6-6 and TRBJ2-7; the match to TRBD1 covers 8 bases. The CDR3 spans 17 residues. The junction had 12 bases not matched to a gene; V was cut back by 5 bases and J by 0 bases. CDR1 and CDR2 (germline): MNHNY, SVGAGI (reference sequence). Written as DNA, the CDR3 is TGTGCCAGCAGTCGGAGACCGGGACAGGACCACTCCTACGAGCAGTACTTC. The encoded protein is CASSRRPGQDHSYEQYF.

The CDR3 spells CASSIGRAEKLFF. The CDR3, as DNA: TGTGCCAGTAGTATAGGGAGGGCTGAAAAACTGTTTTTT. V is TRBV19 and J is TRBJ1-4; D is undetermined. Germline V CDR1 and CDR2: LNHDA, SQIVND (reference sequence). The CDR3 is 13 amino acids. V lost 1 base to trimming and J lost 7 bases, with 7 bases between them.

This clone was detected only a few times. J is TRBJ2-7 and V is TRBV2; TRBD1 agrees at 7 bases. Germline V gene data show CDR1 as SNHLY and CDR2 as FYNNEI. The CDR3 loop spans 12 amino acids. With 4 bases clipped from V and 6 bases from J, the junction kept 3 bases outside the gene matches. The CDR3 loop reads CASSGAGGEQYF. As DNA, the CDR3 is TGTGCCAGCAGTGGCGCAGGGGGCGAGCAGTACTTC.

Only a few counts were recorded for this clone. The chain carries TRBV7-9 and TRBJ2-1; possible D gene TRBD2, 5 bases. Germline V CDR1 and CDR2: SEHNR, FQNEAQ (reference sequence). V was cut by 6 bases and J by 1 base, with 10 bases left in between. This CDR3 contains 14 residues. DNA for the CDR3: TGTGCCAGCAGGAGGGCGGGTTCCTACAATGAGCAGTTCTTC. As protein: CASRRAGSYNEQFF.